One sample yielded the 29 T cell receptor beta chains listed below, sequenced in a study of T cell responses to AZD1222 COVID-19 vaccine. Produced via immunoSEQ multiplex PCR; TCRdb's table is partial and in-frame only. Among roughly 120,000 clones, over 75% were seen once, and the ten largest hold 8.5% to 10%. The input for sequencing was peripheral blood, taken on day 0 of AZD1222 vaccination. These receptors were collected from an adult in good health.

The chain couples TRBV28 to TRBJ2-1; D uncertain. This CDR3 spans 18 amino acids. Germline V gives CDR1 MDHEN, CDR2 SYDVKM. V lost 6 bases and J 4 bases, leaving 25 bases between the germline ends. This CDR3 reads CASSYPIRLKGHYNEQFF. The CDR3 nucleotides are TGTGCCAGCAGCTATCCGATCCGTTTGAAGGGCCATTACAATGAGCAGTTCTTC.

V is TRBV3-1 (or the pseudogene TRBV3-2) and J is TRBJ1-5; weak D call: TRBD1 (5 bases). The CDR3 runs to 15 residues. CDR1 is LGHDT, CDR2 YNNKEL, per germline (reference sequence). Deletions cut 8 bases from V and 6 bases from J, with 20 bases between. The CDR3 coding sequence is TGTGCCAGCGGCTCCCAACTGGGGGGGTCTCAGCCCCAGCATTTT. Protein product: CASGSQLGGSQPQHF.

The sample holds one count of this clone. V usage is TRBV6-1 and J usage is TRBJ1-1, with D uncertain. CDR3 length equals 12 residues. V was cut by 7 bases and J by 5 bases, with 11 bases left in between. Germline assignment: CDR1 MNHNS and CDR2 SASEGT. The CDR3 nucleotides are TGTGCCAGCACCAAGGGAGAGACTGAAGCTTTCTTT. Translated, it gives CASTKGETEAFF.

The chain recombines TRBV7-2 with TRBJ1-5, with D unresolved. Germline-derived CDR1 and CDR2 are SGHTA and FQGNSA. The CDR3 consists of 14 residues. V lost 5 bases and J 2 bases, leaving 10 bases between the germline ends. The CDR3 DNA reads TGTGCCAGCAGCCCGCGGGCAGGCAATCAGCCCCAGCATTTT. Translation: CASSPRAGNQPQHF.

The chain carries TRBV19 and TRBJ2-1, with 8 bases fitting TRBD2. Germline CDR1 is LNHDA and CDR2 is SQIVND (reference sequence). The V gene end was trimmed by 5 bases and the J gene end by 8 bases; junction bases not matched to a gene: 5. This CDR3 region has 13 residues. CDR3 DNA: TGTGCCAGTAGTCCGGGACTAGGTTATGAGCAGTTCTTC. Translating it yields CASSPGLGYEQFF.

The chain joins TRBV3-1 (or the pseudogene TRBV3-2) to TRBJ1-1; a possible D gene is TRBD1 (6 bases). Trimming removed 3 bases from V and 4 bases from J, with 18 bases in between. Looked up from germline, CDR1 is LGHDT and CDR2 is YNNKEL (reference sequence). This CDR3 has 16 amino acids. The CDR3 nucleotides are TGTGCCAGCAGCCACTTATTGACAGGTTGGGTCACTGAAGCTTTCTTT. Translation gives CASSHLLTGWVTEAFF.

V and J are TRBV11-3 and TRBJ1-6; 7 nucleotides align to TRBD1. Per germline, CDR1 SGHNT and CDR2 YENEEA. This CDR3 is built from 14 residues. V shed 4 bases, J shed 8 bases, and the junction held 5 bases outside the gene matches. Written as DNA, the CDR3 is TGTGCCAGCAGCTCTAAGGGGGCATATTCACCCCTCCACTTT. It translates to CASSSKGAYSPLHF. Supplemented by reference TRBV11-3 and TRBJ1-6, the full variable domain reads EAGVVQSPRYKIIEKKQPVAFWCNPISGHNTLYWYLQNLGQGPELLIRYENEEAVDDSQLPKDRFSAERLKGVDSTLKIQPAELGDSAVYLCASSSKGAYSPLHFGNGTRLTVT.

This chain links TRBV7-9 with TRBJ1-5; D remains ambiguous. The CDR3 sequence is 13 residues long. V dropped 0 bases and J dropped 6 bases, with 6 bases sitting between them. Germline-derived CDR1 and CDR2 are SEHNR and FQNEAQ (reference sequence). In DNA, the CDR3 is TGTGCCAGCAGCTTAGCGCTATCTCAGCCCCAGCATTTT. It is translated as CASSLALSQPQHF.

J is TRBJ2-3 and V is TRBV21-1; the table's TRBD2 call for D was not verified on the DNA. TRBV21-1 is marked as a pseudogene. This CDR3 region has 16 residues. The CDR3: CASSTLAGGPTDTQYF. The CDR3 bases are TGTGCCAGCAGCACCTTAGCGGGAGGGCCGACAGATACGCAGTATTTT.

The gene calls are TRBV5-1 and TRBJ2-7, with TRBD2 matching over 8 bases. The germline gives CDR1 SGHRS, CDR2 YFSETQ. The CDR3 consists of 15 residues. Germline trimming cut 4 bases from V and 2 bases from J; bases unmatched to any gene: 8. The DNA for the CDR3 is TGCGCCAGCAGCCCCGGGGGGGCTGCTACCTACGAGCAGTACTTC. Amino acids: CASSPGGAATYEQYF.

The genes are TRBV5-1 and TRBJ1-2; D gene unclear. Germline-derived CDR1 and CDR2 are SGHRS and YFSETQ. The CDR3 totals 12 residues. Trimming pared 4 bases from V and 7 bases from J, leaving 11 bases between. CDR3 in amino acids: CASSSLRGGYTF. The CDR3 DNA reads TGCGCCAGCAGCAGCCTACGTGGTGGCTACACCTTC.

The chain joins TRBV27 to TRBJ2-7; 9 nucleotides align to TRBD2. Per the germline V gene, CDR1 is MNHEY and CDR2 is SMNVEV (reference sequence). CDR3 length: 16 amino acids. The J segment lost 6 bases and the V segment lost 1 base, leaving 10 bases of the junction unmatched. The CDR3 sequence is CASSLLAAGGGSEQYF. The CDR3 DNA reads as TGTGCCAGCAGTTTATTGGCGGCGGGGGGGGGATCCGAGCAGTACTTC.

The V and J genes are TRBV27 and TRBJ2-7, with D tentatively TRBD2 (5 bases). This CDR3 spans 13 amino acids. V was clipped by 2 bases and J by 3 bases, with 8 bases between them. Germline V gene data show CDR1 as MNHEY and CDR2 as SMNVEV (reference sequence). For the CDR3, the DNA is TGTGCCAGCAGTTTAGAACTAGGCTACGAGCAGTACTTC. This translates into CASSLELGYEQYF.

V and J are TRBV7-8 and TRBJ1-5; TRBD1 matches at 10 bases. Trimming at V came to 6 bases and at J to 6 bases, leaving 8 bases not matched to a gene. CDR3 length equals 15 residues. Germline lookup yields CDR1 SGHVS and CDR2 FQNEAQ. DNA of the CDR3: TGTGCCAGCAGTTCGACAGGGGGCACAGGTCAGCCCCAGCATTTT. Its protein is CASSSTGGTGQPQHF.

This clone was seen only once. The chain recombines TRBV7-9 with TRBJ2-1, with D perhaps TRBD1 or TRBD2 (6 bases each). Trimming pared 5 bases from V and 0 bases from J, leaving 8 bases between. CDR1 is SEHNR, CDR2 FQNEAQ, per germline (reference sequence). This CDR3 region has 14 residues. The DNA of the CDR3 is TGTGCCAGCAGCCCGGGGGCCTCCTACAATGAGCAGTTCTTC. Translation: CASSPGASYNEQFF.

As concerns this clone: At one end the junction does not follow the germline gene, possibly because of a read error. This sequence joins TRBV9 and TRBJ2-7; the D is unclear. Germline CDR1 SGDLS, CDR2 YYNGEE. The CDR3 consists of 9 residues. This chain's CDR3 is CASSAPAHF. The CDR3 DNA reads TGTGCCAGCAGCGCCCCCGCCCACTTC.

The count of this clone is one. The V and J genes are TRBV9 and TRBJ2-7, with D possibly being TRBD1 (6 bases). V was cut by 0 bases and J by 0 bases, with 10 bases left in between. The CDR3 has 15 residues. CDR1 SGDLS and CDR2 YYNGEE come from the germline V gene. The CDR3 here is CASSVGGDTSYEQYF. CDR3 in DNA: TGTGCCAGCAGCGTAGGAGGGGACACCTCCTACGAGCAGTACTTC.

The CDR3 spells CASSLTDSYNEQFF. CDR3 nucleotide sequence: TGTGCCAGCAGTTTGACTGATTCCTACAATGAGCAGTTCTTC. This chain links TRBV28 with TRBJ2-1; D gene uncertain. Germline CDR1 and CDR2: MDHEN and SYDVKM. V dropped 3 bases and J dropped 1 base, with 7 bases sitting between them. The CDR3 is made up of 14 amino acids. Full variable domain (remainder filled in from reference TRBV28 and TRBJ2-1): DVKVTQSSRYLVKRTGEKVFLECVQDMDHENMFWYRQDPGLGLRLIYFSYDVKMKEKGDIPEGYSVSREKKERFSLILESASTNQTSMYLCASSLTDSYNEQFFGPGTRLTVL.

On this clone: The same CDR3 arises from other DNA sequences in this sample as well. This sequence joins TRBV29-1 and TRBJ2-7, with D uncertain. CDR1 and CDR2 from the germline V gene are SQVTM and ANQGSEA. The CDR3 has 10 residues. The germline V and J ends were trimmed by 4 bases and 1 base, with 2 bases remaining between them. The CDR3 loop reads CSVGSYEQYF. Written as DNA, the CDR3 is TGCAGCGTTGGGTCCTACGAGCAGTACTTC.

The chain uses TRBV20-1 and TRBJ1-2, with D uncertain. CDR1 DFQATT and CDR2 SNEGSKA come from the germline V gene (reference sequence). V was cut by 5 bases and J by 6 bases, with 10 bases left in between. The CDR3 contains 11 residues. Written as DNA, the CDR3 is TGCAGTGCTTATCTGGGAAATGGCTACACCTTC. Its translation: CSAYLGNGYTF.

The chain has TRBV28 and TRBJ1-4, with 7 positions matching TRBD1. The junction had 11 bases not matched to a gene; V was cut back by 4 bases and J by 0 bases. The CDR3 consists of 18 residues. The germline CDR1 and CDR2 sequences are MDHEN and SYDVKM. The CDR3 DNA follows: TGTGCCAGCAGTTGGGGGGAAACAGGGGACGCAACTAATGAAAAACTGTTTTTT. Its protein product is CASSWGETGDATNEKLFF.

This chain joins TRBV6-5 and TRBJ2-7; TRBD1 is a possible D gene (6 bases). V gave up 6 bases and J gave up 3 bases, with 12 bases separating them. The CDR3 runs 13 residues. Germline values: CDR1 MNHEY, CDR2 SVGAGI. The CDR3 DNA reads as TGTGCCAGCAGAATGGACAGACTCTACGAGCAGTACTTC. This gives the protein CASRMDRLYEQYF.

This clone was picked up a small number of times. The chain has TRBV28 and TRBJ2-7, with 7 bases that match TRBD2. Losses at the gene ends were 2 bases for V and 4 bases for J; bases not matched to a gene: 2. The CDR3 spans 13 residues. The V gene's germline CDR1 is MDHEN and CDR2 SYDVKM. CDR3 sequence reads: CASSLGGSYEQYF. In DNA form, the CDR3 reads TGTGCCAGCAGTTTAGGCGGGAGTTACGAGCAGTACTTC. The full variable domain, in which reference TRBV28 and TRBJ2-7 provide the parts outside the CDR3, is DVKVTQSSRYLVKRTGEKVFLECVQDMDHENMFWYRQDPGLGLRLIYFSYDVKMKEKGDIPEGYSVSREKKERFSLILESASTNQTSMYLCASSLGGSYEQYFGPGTRLTVT.

The chain couples TRBV4-2 to TRBJ2-7, with D maybe TRBD2 (6 bases). The germline CDR1 and CDR2 sequences are LGHNA and YNFKEQ. V was clipped by 2 bases and J by 1 base, with 15 bases between them. The CDR3 is made up of 16 amino acids. The CDR3 reads CASSQSGLRSSYEQYF. In nucleotides, the CDR3 is TGTGCCAGCAGCCAATCAGGACTAAGGAGTTCCTACGAGCAGTACTTC.

The rearrangement joins TRBV7-2 to TRBJ2-3; D call uncertain. The CDR3 consists of 15 residues. The germline V gene has CDR1 SGHTA and CDR2 FQGNSA. V was shortened by 2 bases and J by 2 bases, with 11 bases between the two germline ends. CDR3 in amino acids: CASSLTRQPTDTQYF. The CDR3 DNA is TGTGCCAGCAGCTTAACGCGACAACCCACAGATACGCAGTATTTT.

The J gene is TRBJ2-1, the V gene TRBV7-2; possibly TRBD1 or TRBD2 for D (5 bases each). With 2 bases removed from V and 9 bases from J, the gap between germline ends came to 14 bases. The CDR3 is made up of 14 amino acids. Germline lookup yields CDR1 SGHTA and CDR2 FQGNSA. Written as DNA, the CDR3 is TGTGCCAGCAGCTTAAAGGGGACCCAGACTGAGCAGTTCTTC. Translated: CASSLKGTQTEQFF. The full variable domain, rest sourced from reference TRBV7-2 and TRBJ2-1, is GAGVSQSPSNKVTEKGKDVELRCDPISGHTALYWYRQSLGQGLEFLIYFQGNSAPDKSGLPSDRFSAERTGGSVSTLTIQRTQQEDSAVYLCASSLKGTQTEQFFGPGTRLTVL.

The chain carries TRBV12-3 or TRBV12-4 and TRBJ1-4; D unresolved. CDR3 length: 13 amino acids. The V and J ends lost 3 bases and 7 bases respectively, with 9 bases between them. In DNA, the CDR3 is TGTGCCAGCAGTTTGGTGCCGTCTGAAAAACTGTTTTTT. Residues: CASSLVPSEKLFF.

The genes are TRBV5-1 and TRBJ2-3; 9 bases fit TRBD2. V trimming: 7 bases; J trimming: 4 bases; junction bases outside the gene matches: 10. Germline values: CDR1 SGHRS, CDR2 YFSETQ. The CDR3 has 15 amino acids. This CDR3 reads CASGDSGSSADTQYF. The CDR3 coding sequence is TGCGCCAGCGGAGATAGCGGGAGTAGCGCAGATACGCAGTATTTT. Complete variable domain (other parts from reference TRBV5-1 and TRBJ2-3): KAGVTQTPRYLIKTRGQQVTLSCSPISGHRSVSWYQQTPGQGLQFLFEYFSETQRNKGNFPGRFSGRQFSNSRSEMNVSTLELGDSALYLCASGDSGSSADTQYFGPGTRLTVL.

This clone was counted a few times. The rearrangement uses TRBV5-8 and TRBJ1-2; no reliable D call. The V and J ends lost 4 bases and 8 bases respectively, with 18 bases between them. CDR3 length: 14 amino acids. Per the germline V gene, CDR1 is SGHTS and CDR2 is YDEGEE. The CDR3 nucleotides are TGTGCCAGCAGCCCCGGGTTAGGGTCCGAGGGCTACACCTTC. It encodes CASSPGLGSEGYTF.